The present entry profiles one T cell receptor beta chain with its context. These data are taken from a study of CD8+ T cells in alopecia areata. Reverse transcribed after extraction, RNA yielded cDNA as the sequencing template. Using immunoSEQ multiplex PCR, the repertoire was profiled, and TCRdb retains in-frame clones only, with some absent. Of about 150,000 clones in the sample, about 90% were seen once. Trimming pared 0 bases from V and 6 bases from J, leaving 9 bases between. The CDR3 runs 13 residues. Germline V lookup: CDR1 SGHRS, CDR2 YFSETQ. This sample comprised CD8+ T cells sorted from blood, obtained at week 0. The chain carries TRBV5-1 and TRBJ1-1, with D uncertain. The TCR originated in a human donor with alopecia areata. The DNA of the CDR3 is TGCGCCAGCAGCTTGGAAGTGGGTCCTGAAGCTTTCTTT. Translated: CASSLEVGPEAFF.